This T cell receptor (beta chain) was profiled in a study of T cells in Graves' hyperthyroidism and ophthalmopathy. The V and J ends lost 3 bases and 5 bases, in that order; junction bases with no gene match: 2. Germline loops: CDR1 ENHRY, CDR2 SYGVKD. This CDR3 region has 15 residues. Study-wide findings and caveats: Before onset, ophthalmopathy was predicted by the model a median roughly 6.8 months earlier.

Amplified TCR beta CDR3 regions derived from RNA transcripts. TCR CDR3 regions were first amplified by RT-PCR with HTBI primers. MiXCR, applied by TCRdb to the multiplex PCR reads, yields one record per CDR3 protein. The sample has about 540,000 distinct CDR3 sequences, around 45% seen once; the top ten hold about 8.3%. This clonotype has at least ten counts. The antigen remains undetermined. The genes are TRBV10-3 and TRBJ2-1, with 12 bases fitting TRBD2. Material for sequencing was peripheral blood or thyroid tissue (not recorded which). This TCR was sampled from a woman aged 18 to 35 with Graves' hyperthyroidism. As DNA, the CDR3 is TGTGCCATCAGTGAAGGACTAGCGGGAAACAATGAGCAGTTCTTC. Translated, it gives CAISEGLAGNNEQFF.